This TCR beta chain was found in a study of T cells in Graves' hyperthyroidism and ophthalmopathy. The study, taken as a whole, reports: The model forecast ophthalmopathy, anticipating it by a median roughly 6.5 months before onset. In the blood, most expanded thyroid clonotypes above 0.001 appeared as well.

This clonotype was detected ten times or more. The antigen remains undetermined. RNA transcripts served as the template for amplifying TCR beta CDR3 regions. First-round RT-PCR targeting the TCR CDR3 was performed with the HTBI primer set. Each CDR3 protein gets one entry after TCRdb re-called the multiplex PCR reads with MiXCR. The repertoire holds 240,000 or so distinct CDR3 sequences, roughly 15% seen once, with 25% to 30% in the top ten. Germline CDR1 reads MNHNS; CDR2 reads SASEGT. CDR3 length: 17 residues. Trimming cost V 5 bases and J 6 bases, with 23 bases left between them. Clinical Activity Scores of at least 3, NOSPECS grades of at least 4 and durations under 3 months characterized ophthalmopathy patients. From 10 ml of fresh peripheral blood, PBMCs were isolated.

Specimen: blood. The chain recombines TRBV6-1 with TRBJ2-1; maybe TRBD2 (6 bases). The receptor comes from a woman aged 18-29 years with Graves' ophthalmopathy. The CDR3, as DNA: TGTGCCAGCAGTTCCTGGAGGGACTCACCCACGGGCAATGAGCAGTTCTTC. Amino acid sequence: CASSSWRDSPTGNEQFF.